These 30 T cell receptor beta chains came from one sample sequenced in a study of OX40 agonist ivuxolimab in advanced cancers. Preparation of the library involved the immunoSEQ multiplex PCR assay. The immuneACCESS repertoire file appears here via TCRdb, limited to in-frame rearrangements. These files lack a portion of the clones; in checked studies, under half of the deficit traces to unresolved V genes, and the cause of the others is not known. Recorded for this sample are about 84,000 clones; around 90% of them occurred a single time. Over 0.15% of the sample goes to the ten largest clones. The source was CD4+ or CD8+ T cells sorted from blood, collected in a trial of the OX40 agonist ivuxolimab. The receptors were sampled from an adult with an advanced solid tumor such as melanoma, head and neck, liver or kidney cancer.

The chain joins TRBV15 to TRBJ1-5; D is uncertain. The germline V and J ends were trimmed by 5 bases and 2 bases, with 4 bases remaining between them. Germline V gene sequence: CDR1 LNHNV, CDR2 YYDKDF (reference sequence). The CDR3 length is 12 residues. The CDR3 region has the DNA TGTGCCACCAGCTTCGGCAATCAGCCCCAGCATTTT. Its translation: CATSFGNQPQHF.

In DNA form, the CDR3 reads TGTGCCAGTAATCCAGGGGGCTTAGAAGAGACCCAGTACTTC. This gives the protein CASNPGGLEETQYF. This chain connects TRBV19 to TRBJ2-5, with 8 bases aligning to TRBD1. CDR3 length: 14 residues. Germline V gene sequence: CDR1 LNHDA, CDR2 SQIVND (reference sequence). V lost 7 bases to trimming and J lost 3 bases; unmatched junction nucleotides: 7.

The CDR3 sequence: CASSYAGAETQYF. CDR3 bases: TGTGCCAGCAGTTACGCGGGAGCGGAGACCCAGTACTTC. The genes are TRBV6-5 and TRBJ2-5; TRBD2 aligns across 7 bases. J was trimmed by 5 bases and V by 2 bases; bases with no gene match: 2. Germline V gene lookup returns CDR1 MNHEY and CDR2 SVGAGI. The length of the CDR3 is 13 residues.

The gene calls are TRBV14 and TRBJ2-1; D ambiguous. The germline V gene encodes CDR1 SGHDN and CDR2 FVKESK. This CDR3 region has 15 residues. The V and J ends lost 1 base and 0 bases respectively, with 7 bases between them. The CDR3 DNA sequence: TGTGCCAGCAGCCAAGCCCAGGTCTCCTACAATGAGCAGTTCTTC. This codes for CASSQAQVSYNEQFF.

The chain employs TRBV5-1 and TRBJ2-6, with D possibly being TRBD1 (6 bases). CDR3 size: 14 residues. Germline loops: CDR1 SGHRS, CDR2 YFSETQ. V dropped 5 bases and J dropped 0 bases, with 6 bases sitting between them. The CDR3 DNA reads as TGCGCCAGCAGGGACAGCTCTGGGGCCAACGTCCTGACTTTC. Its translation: CASRDSSGANVLTF.

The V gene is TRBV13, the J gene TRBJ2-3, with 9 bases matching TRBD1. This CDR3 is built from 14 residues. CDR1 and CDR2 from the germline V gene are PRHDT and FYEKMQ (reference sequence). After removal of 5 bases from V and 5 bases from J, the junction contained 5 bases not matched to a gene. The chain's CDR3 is CASSKGQGLDTQYF. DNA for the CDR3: TGTGCCAGCAGCAAAGGACAGGGGTTAGATACGCAGTATTTT.

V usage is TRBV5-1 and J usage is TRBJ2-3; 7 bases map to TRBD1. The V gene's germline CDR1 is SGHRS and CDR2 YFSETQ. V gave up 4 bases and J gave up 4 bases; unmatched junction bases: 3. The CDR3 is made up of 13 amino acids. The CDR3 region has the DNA TGCGCCAGCAGCGGGACAGTTGCAGATACGCAGTATTTT. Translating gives CASSGTVADTQYF.

This CDR3 reads CASSQGDLNTEAFF. As DNA, the CDR3 is TGCGCCAGCAGCCAAGGAGATCTGAACACTGAAGCTTTCTTT. This sequence joins TRBV4-1 and TRBJ1-1; D gene ambiguous. Germline lookup yields CDR1 MGHRA and CDR2 YSYEKL. The CDR3 loop spans 14 amino acids. Deletions cut 1 base from V and 0 bases from J, with 6 bases between.

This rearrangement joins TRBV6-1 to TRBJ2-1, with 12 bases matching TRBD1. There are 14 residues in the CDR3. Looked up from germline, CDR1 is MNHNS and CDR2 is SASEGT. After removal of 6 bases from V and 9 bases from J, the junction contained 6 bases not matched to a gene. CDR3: CASRRDRGLGEQFF. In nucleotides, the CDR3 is TGTGCCAGCAGAAGGGACAGGGGGCTAGGTGAGCAGTTCTTC.

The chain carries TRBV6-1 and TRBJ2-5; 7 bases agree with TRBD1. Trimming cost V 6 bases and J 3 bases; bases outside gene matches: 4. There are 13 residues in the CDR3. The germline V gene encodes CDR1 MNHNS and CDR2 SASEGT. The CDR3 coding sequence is TGTGCCAGCAGGCCGACAGGGAAAGAGACCCAGTACTTC. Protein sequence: CASRPTGKETQYF.

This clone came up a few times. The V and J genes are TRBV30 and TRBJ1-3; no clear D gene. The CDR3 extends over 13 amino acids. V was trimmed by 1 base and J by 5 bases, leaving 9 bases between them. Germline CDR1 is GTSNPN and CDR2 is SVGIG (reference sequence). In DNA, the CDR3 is TGTGCCTGGAGTGCGTTTTCGAGAAACACCATATATTTT. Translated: CAWSAFSRNTIYF.

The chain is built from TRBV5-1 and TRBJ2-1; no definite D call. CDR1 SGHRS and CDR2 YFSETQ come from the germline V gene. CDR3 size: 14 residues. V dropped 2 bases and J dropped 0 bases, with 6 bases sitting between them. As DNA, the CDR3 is TGCGCCAGCAGCTTCAGTAGCTCCTACAATGAGCAGTTCTTC. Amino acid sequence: CASSFSSSYNEQFF.

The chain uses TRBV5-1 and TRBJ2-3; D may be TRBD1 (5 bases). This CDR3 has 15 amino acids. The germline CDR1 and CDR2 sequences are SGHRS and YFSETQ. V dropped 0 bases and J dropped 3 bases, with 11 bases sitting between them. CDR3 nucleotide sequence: TGCGCCAGCAGCTTGGAGGGGCGGCCGACAGATACGCAGTATTTT. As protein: CASSLEGRPTDTQYF.

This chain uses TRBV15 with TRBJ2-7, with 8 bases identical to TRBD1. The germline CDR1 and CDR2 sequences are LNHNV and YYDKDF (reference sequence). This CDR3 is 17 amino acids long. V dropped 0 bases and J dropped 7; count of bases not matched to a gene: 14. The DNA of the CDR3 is TGTGCCACCAGCAGAGACCCTCTCCCCCAGGGGGCGAGTGAGCAGTACTTC. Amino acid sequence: CATSRDPLPQGASEQYF.

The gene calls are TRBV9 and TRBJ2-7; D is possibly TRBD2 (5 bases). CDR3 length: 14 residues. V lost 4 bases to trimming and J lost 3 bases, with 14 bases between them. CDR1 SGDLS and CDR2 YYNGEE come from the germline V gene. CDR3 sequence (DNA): TGTGCCAGCAGCCCAGGACTCAGTCTCTACGAGCAGTACTTC. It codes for CASSPGLSLYEQYF.

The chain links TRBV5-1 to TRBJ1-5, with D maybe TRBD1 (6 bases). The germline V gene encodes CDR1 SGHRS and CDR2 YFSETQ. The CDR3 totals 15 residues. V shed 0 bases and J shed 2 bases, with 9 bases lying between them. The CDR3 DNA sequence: TGCGCCAGCAGCTTGGAGACAGGCCGCAATCAGCCCCAGCATTTT. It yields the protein CASSLETGRNQPQHF.

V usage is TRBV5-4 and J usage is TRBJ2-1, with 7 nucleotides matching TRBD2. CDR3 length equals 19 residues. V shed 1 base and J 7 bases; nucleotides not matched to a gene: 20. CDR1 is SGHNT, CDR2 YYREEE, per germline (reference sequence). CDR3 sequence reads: CASSLPTRGSSTLTNEQFF. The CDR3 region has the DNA TGTGCCAGCAGCTTGCCCACTCGCGGGAGTTCGACCCTTACTAATGAGCAGTTCTTC.

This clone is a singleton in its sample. In nucleotides, the CDR3 is TGTGCCAGCAGTGTGGGACTACCCTACGAGCAGTACTTC. The encoded protein is CASSVGLPYEQYF. The chain links TRBV2 to TRBJ2-7, with 7 bases identical to TRBD2. CDR3 length: 13 residues. The J segment lost 2 bases and the V segment lost 4 bases, leaving 2 bases of the junction unmatched. CDR1 and CDR2 from the germline V gene are SNHLY and FYNNEI.

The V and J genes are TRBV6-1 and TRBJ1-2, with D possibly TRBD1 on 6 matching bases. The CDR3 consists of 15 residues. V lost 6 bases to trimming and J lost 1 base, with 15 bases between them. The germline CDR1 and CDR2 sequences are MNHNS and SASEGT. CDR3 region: CASRLPGQVNYGYTF. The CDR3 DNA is TGTGCCAGCAGACTACCGGGACAAGTTAACTATGGCTACACCTTC.

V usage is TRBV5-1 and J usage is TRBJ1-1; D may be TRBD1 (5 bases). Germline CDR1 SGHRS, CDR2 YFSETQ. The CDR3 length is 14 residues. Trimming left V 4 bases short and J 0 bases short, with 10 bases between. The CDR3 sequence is CASSKAQVNTEAFF. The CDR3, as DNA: TGCGCCAGCAGCAAGGCACAGGTGAACACTGAAGCTTTCTTT.

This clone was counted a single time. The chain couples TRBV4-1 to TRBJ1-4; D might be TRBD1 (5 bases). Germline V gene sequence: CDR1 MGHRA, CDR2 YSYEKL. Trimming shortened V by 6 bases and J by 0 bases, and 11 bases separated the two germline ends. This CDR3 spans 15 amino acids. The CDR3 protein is CASSDDRATNEKLFF. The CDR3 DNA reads TGCGCCAGCAGTGACGACAGAGCAACTAATGAAAAACTGTTTTTT.

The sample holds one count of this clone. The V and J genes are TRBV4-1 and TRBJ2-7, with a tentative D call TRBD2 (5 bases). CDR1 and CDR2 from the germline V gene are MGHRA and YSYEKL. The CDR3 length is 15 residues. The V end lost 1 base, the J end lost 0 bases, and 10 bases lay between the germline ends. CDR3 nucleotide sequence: TGCGCCAGCAGCCAAGGGATCGGGGTCTCCTACGAGCAGTACTTC. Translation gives CASSQGIGVSYEQYF.

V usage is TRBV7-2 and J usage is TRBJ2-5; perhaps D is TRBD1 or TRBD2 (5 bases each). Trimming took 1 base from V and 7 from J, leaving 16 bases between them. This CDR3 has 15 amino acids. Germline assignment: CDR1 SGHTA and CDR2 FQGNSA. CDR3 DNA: TGTGCCAGCAGCTTAGTATTGGGGGTTAGGGGGACCCAGTACTTC. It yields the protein CASSLVLGVRGTQYF.

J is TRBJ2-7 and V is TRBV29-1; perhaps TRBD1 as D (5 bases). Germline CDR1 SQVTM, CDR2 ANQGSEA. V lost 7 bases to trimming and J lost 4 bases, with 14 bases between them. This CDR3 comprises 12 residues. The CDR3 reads CSAGQVGYEQYF. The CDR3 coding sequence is TGCAGCGCCGGACAAGTTGGTTACGAGCAGTACTTC.

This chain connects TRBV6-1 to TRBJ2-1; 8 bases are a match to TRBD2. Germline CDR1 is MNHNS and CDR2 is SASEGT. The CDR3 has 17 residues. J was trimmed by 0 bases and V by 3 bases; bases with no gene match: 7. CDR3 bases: TGTGCCAGCAGTGAGTTAGCGGGACTGAGCTCCTACAATGAGCAGTTCTTC. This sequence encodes CASSELAGLSSYNEQFF.

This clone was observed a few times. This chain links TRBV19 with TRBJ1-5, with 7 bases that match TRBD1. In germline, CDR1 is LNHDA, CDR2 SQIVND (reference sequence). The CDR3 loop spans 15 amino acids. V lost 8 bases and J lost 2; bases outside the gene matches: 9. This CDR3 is CASATGDGGNQPQHF. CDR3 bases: TGTGCCAGTGCAACAGGGGACGGAGGCAATCAGCCCCAGCATTTT.

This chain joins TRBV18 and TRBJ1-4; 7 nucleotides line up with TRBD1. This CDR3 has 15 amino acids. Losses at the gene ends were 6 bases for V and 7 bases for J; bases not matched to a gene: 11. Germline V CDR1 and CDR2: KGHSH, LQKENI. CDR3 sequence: CASSRETGEAEKLFF. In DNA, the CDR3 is TGTGCCAGCTCGCGGGAAACAGGGGAAGCTGAAAAACTGTTTTTT.

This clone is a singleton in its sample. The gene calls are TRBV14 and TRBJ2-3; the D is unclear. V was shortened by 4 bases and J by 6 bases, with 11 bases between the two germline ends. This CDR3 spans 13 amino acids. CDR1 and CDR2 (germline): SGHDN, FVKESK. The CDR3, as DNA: TGTGCCAGCAGCCCCTCAGCAGACGATACGCAGTATTTT. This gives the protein CASSPSADDTQYF. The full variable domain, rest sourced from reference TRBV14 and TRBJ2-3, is EAGVTQFPSHSVIEKGQTVTLRCDPISGHDNLYWYRRVMGKEIKFLLHFVKESKQDESGMPNNRFLAERTGGTYSTLKVQPAELEDSGVYFCASSPSADDTQYFGPGTRLTVL.

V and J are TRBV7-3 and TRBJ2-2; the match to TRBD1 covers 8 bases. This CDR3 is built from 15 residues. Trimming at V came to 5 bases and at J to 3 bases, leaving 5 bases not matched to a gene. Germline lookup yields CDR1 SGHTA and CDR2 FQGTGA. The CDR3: CASSLTGADTGELFF. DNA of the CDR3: TGTGCCAGCAGCCTGACAGGGGCCGACACCGGGGAGCTGTTTTTT.

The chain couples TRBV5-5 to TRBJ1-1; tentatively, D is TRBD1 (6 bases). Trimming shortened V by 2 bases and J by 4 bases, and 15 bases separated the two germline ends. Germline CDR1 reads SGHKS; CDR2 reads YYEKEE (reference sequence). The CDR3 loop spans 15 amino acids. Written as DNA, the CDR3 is TGTGCCAGCAGCTTAAGGGGTACGACAGGCACTGAAGCTTTCTTT. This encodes CASSLRGTTGTEAFF.